This T cell receptor beta chain was captured in a study of blood T cell repertoires in COVID-19. Germline CDR1 reads MNHEY; CDR2 reads SVGAGI. CDR3 length: 16 amino acids. Trimming shortened V by 4 bases and J by 8 bases, and 23 bases separated the two germline ends. The participants were between 18 and 89 years old and came from under 25 US areas. Donors were grouped by their self-reported clinical history. Generated by immunoSEQ multiplex PCR, the TCRdb table keeps only in-frame clones and is missing some. The sample holds 240,000 or so clones, 70% to 90% seen once. The sample taken for sequencing was PBMCs or T cells enriched from blood (not recorded which). The source is a man aged 45 to 65 who had been exposed to COVID-19. V gene TRBV6-5 combines with J gene TRBJ1-2; no definite D call. CDR3 DNA sequence: TGTGCCAGCAGTTCCCCCAGCGCCAGGCGGGCTCGAGGCTACACCTTC. It yields the protein CASSSPSARRARGYTF.